This T cell receptor beta chain is drawn from a study of T cell repertoires in cytomegalovirus infection. MiXCR, run by TCRdb on the reads, gives a single entry per CDR3 protein. Altogether approximately 990,000 distinct CDR3 sequences are present, around 30% being singletons, with the ten largest covering about 14%. CDR1 is MNHEY and CDR2 is SMNVEV in the germline V gene (reference sequence). This CDR3 region has 13 residues. V shed 5 bases and J shed 0 bases, with 7 bases lying between them. This clonotype was observed a single time. Its specificity is not known. V gene TRBV27 combines with J gene TRBJ1-1, with D possibly being TRBD1 (5 bases). The source of this sequence is a human donor in good health (CMV status not recorded). Some clones in this sample may be carry-over from other donors' samples. This sample comprised cultured CD8+ T cells from PBMCs, obtained from culture after CMV antigen stimulation. CDR3 coding DNA: TGTGCCAGCAGTACCAGGGTGAACACTGAAGCTTTCTTT. Translated: CASSTRVNTEAFF.